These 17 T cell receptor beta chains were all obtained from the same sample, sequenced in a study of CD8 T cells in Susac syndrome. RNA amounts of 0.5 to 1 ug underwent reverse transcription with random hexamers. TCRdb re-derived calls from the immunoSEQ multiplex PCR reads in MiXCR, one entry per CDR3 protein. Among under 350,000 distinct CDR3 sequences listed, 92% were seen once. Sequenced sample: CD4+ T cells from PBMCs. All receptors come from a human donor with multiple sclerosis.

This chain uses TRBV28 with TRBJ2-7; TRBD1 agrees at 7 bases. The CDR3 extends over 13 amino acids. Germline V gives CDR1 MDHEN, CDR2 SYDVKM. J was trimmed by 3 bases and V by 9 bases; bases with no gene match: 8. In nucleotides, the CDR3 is TGTGCCAGTGAAACAGGGGAAGGCTACGAGCAGTACTTC. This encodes CASETGEGYEQYF. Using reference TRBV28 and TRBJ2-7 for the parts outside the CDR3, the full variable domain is DVKVTQSSRYLVKRTGEKVFLECVQDMDHENMFWYRQDPGLGLRLIYFSYDVKMKEKGDIPEGYSVSREKKERFSLILESASTNQTSMYLCASETGEGYEQYFGPGTRLTVT.

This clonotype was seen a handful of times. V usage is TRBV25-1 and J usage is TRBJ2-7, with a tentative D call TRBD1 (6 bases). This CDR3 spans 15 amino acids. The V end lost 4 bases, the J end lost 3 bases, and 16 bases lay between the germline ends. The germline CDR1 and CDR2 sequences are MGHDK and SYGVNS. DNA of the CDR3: TGTGCCAGCAGTGCTACCGACAGGTCTGGCTACGAGCAGTACTTC. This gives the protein CASSATDRSGYEQYF.

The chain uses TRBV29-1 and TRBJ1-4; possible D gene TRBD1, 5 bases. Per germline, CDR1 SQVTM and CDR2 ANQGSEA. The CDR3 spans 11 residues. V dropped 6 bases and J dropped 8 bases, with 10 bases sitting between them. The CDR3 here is CSVGDREKLFF. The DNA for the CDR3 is TGCAGCGTCGGTGACAGAGAAAAACTGTTTTTT.

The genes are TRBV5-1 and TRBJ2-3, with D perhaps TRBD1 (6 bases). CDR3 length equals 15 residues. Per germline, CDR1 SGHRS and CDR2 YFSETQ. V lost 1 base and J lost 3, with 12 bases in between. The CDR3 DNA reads TGCGCCAGCAGCTTGCGACAGGACGCGACAGATACGCAGTATTTT. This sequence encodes CASSLRQDATDTQYF. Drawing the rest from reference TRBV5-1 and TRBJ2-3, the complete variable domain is KAGVTQTPRYLIKTRGQQVTLSCSPISGHRSVSWYQQTPGQGLQFLFEYFSETQRNKGNFPGRFSGRQFSNSRSEMNVSTLELGDSALYLCASSLRQDATDTQYFGPGTRLTVL.

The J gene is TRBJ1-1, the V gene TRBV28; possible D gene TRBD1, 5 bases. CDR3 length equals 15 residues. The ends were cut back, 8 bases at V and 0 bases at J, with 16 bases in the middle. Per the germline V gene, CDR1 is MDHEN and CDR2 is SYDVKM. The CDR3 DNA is TGTGCCAGCCCACCCTCGGCAGGGTTGAACACTGAAGCTTTCTTT. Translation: CASPPSAGLNTEAFF.

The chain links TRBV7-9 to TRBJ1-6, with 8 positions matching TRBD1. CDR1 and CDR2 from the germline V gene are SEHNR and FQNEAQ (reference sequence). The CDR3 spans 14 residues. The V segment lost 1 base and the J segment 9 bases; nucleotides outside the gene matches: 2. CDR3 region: CASSLDRGGSPLHF. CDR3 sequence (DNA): TGTGCCAGCAGCTTAGACAGGGGGGGTTCACCCCTCCACTTT. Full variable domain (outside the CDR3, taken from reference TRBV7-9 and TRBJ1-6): DTGVSQNPRHKITKRGQNVTFRCDPISEHNRLYWYRQTLGQGPEFLTYFQNEAQLEKSRLLSDRFSAERPKGSFSTLEIQRTEQGDSAMYLCASSLDRGGSPLHFGNGTRLTVT.

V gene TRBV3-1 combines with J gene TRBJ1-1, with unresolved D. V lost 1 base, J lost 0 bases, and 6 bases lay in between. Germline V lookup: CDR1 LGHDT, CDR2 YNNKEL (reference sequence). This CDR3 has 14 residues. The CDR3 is CASSQGRMNTEAFF. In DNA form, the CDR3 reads TGTGCCAGCAGCCAAGGCAGGATGAACACTGAAGCTTTCTTT.

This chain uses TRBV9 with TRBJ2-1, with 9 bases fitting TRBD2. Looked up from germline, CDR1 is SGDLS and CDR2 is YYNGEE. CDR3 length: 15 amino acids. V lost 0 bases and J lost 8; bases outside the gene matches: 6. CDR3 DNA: TGTGCCAGCAGCGTAGGGGCGGGAGGGCCCTATGAGCAGTTCTTC. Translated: CASSVGAGGPYEQFF.

The CDR3 bases are TGCAGTGCTAGAGGTAGTATCTACGAGCAGTACTTC. Protein: CSARGSIYEQYF. This sequence joins TRBV20-1 and TRBJ2-7; D remains ambiguous. Trimming removed 1 base from V and 3 bases from J, with 7 bases in between. Per germline, CDR1 DFQATT and CDR2 SNEGSKA (reference sequence). The CDR3 extends over 12 amino acids.

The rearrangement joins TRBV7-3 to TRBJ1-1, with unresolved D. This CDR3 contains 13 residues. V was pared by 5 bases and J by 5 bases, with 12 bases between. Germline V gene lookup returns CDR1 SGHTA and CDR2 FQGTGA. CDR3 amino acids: CASSQLPGTEAFF. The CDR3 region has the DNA TGTGCCAGCAGCCAATTACCTGGGACTGAAGCTTTCTTT. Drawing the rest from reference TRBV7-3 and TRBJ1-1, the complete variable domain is GAGVSQTPSNKVTEKGKYVELRCDPISGHTALYWYRQSLGQGPEFLIYFQGTGAADDSGLPNDRFFAVRPEGSVSTLKIQRTERGDSAVYLCASSQLPGTEAFFGQGTRLTVV.

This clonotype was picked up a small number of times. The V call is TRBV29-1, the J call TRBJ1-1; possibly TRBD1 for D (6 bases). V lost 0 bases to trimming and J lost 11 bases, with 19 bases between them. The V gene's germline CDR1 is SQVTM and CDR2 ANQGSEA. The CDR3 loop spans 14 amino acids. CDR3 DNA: TGCAGCGTTGAAGAAGGGGGTAATGAGGCAGGGGCTTTCTTT. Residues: CSVEEGGNEAGAFF.

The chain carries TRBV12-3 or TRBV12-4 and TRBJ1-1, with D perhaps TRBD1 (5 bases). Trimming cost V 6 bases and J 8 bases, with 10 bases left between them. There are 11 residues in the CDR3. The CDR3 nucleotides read TGTGCCAGCAGCTGGACAAAAGAAGCTTTCTTT. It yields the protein CASSWTKEAFF.

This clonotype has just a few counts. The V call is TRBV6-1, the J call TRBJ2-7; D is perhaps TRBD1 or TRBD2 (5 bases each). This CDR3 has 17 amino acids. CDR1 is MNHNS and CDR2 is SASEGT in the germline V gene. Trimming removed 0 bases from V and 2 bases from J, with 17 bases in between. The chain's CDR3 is CASSEARVGARTYEQYF. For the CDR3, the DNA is TGTGCCAGCAGTGAAGCTCGGGTCGGGGCGAGAACCTACGAGCAGTACTTC.

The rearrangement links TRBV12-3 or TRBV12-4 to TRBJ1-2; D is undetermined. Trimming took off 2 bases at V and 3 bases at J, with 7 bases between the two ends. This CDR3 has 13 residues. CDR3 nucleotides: TGTGCCAGCAGTTTACGCAGTCACTATGGCTACACCTTC. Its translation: CASSLRSHYGYTF.

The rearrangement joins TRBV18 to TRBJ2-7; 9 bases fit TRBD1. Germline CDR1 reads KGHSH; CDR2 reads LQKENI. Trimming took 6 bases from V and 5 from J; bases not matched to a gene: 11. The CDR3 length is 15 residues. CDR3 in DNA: TGTGCCAGCTCCCCCGGGACAGGGAGAATCGACGAGCAGTACTTC. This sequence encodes CASSPGTGRIDEQYF. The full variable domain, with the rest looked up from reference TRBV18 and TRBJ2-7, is NAGVMQNPRHLVRRRGQEARLRCSPMKGHSHVYWYRQLPEEGLKFMVYLQKENIIDESGMPKERFSAEFPKEGPSILRIQQVVRGDSAAYFCASSPGTGRIDEQYFGPGTRLTVT.

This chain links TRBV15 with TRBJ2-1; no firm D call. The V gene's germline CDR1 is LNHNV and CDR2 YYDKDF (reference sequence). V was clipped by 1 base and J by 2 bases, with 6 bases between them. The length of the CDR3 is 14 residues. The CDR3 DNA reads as TGTGCCACCAGCAGAGGCCTCGCCTACAATGAGCAGTTCTTC. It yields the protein CATSRGLAYNEQFF.

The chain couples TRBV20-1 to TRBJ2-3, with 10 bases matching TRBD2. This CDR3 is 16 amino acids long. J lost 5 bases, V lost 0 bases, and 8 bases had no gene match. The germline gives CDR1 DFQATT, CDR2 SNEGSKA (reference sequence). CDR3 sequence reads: CSAREPSGRVRDTQYF. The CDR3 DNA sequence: TGCAGTGCTAGAGAACCTAGCGGGAGAGTAAGAGATACGCAGTATTTT.